The rows below give T cell receptor beta chains drawn from one sample of a study of cytomegalovirus exposure and HLA in healthy donors. The repertoire was sequenced with immunoSEQ multiplex PCR; TCRdb's copy has only in-frame clones and lacks some. This table has around 70,000 clones, more than 55% appearing once. The sample taken for sequencing was PBMCs. Every receptor here comes from a man between 60 and 70 years old in good health and CMV-seropositive. Each CDR3 is given with its conserved first and last residue. The listing skips clone size in some rows; elsewhere it reads once, few, many or a size class.

clone size: -; V gene: TRBV7-9; CDR3 length: 18; CDR3 protein: CASSAGDRRTAGANVLTF
clone size: -; V gene: TRBV6-1; CDR3 length: 11; CDR3 protein: CASTMNTEAFF
clone size: -; V gene: TRBV7-9; CDR3 length: 16; CDR3 protein: CSSSLKGTSSGNTIYF
clone size: -; V gene: TRBV7-9; CDR3 length: 18; CDR3 protein: CSSSSLLAGATNTGELFF
clone size: -; V gene: TRBV6-1; CDR3 length: 14; CDR3 protein: CASKEPGDTYEQYF
clone size: -; V gene: TRBV10-3; CDR3 length: 17; CDR3 protein: CAISEYESPLSNQPQHF
clone size: few; V gene: TRBV6-6; CDR3 length: 14; CDR3 protein: CASSYDRANQPQHF
clone size: -; V gene: TRBV6-1; CDR3 length: 16; CDR3 protein: CASSDPAGRGNTEAFF
clone size: -; V gene: TRBV10-1; CDR3 length: 15; CDR3 protein: CASSETGMNTGELFF
clone size: -; V gene: TRBV4-1; CDR3 length: 17; CDR3 protein: CASTLGSGGTSNTEAFF
clone size: -; V gene: TRBV2; CDR3 length: 14; CDR3 protein: CASSFGQGPDTQYF
clone size: -; V gene: TRBV6-5; CDR3 length: 15; CDR3 protein: CASSYLTSAKETQYF
clone size: -; V gene: TRBV19; CDR3 length: 15; CDR3 protein: CASSIRVDSNQPQHF
clone size: -; V gene: TRBV9; CDR3 length: 16; CDR3 protein: CASSVTGLSGANVLTF
clone size: few; V gene: TRBV21-1; CDR3 length: 15; CDR3 protein: CASIESGTGVGGYTF
clone size: -; V gene: TRBV7-2; CDR3 length: 13; CDR3 protein: CASRRTGKDEQFF
clone size: few; V gene: TRBV4-1; CDR3 length: 15; CDR3 protein: CASSQWGLADNEQFF
clone size: once; V gene: TRBV10-2; CDR3 length: 14; CDR3 protein: CASMGPPGYYGYTF
clone size: -; V gene: TRBV7-3; CDR3 length: 14; CDR3 protein: CASSGETGFNEQFF
clone size: -; V gene: TRBV9; CDR3 length: 15; CDR3 protein: CASSRGGGKAYEQYF
clone size: -; V gene: TRBV4-1; CDR3 length: 18; CDR3 protein: CASSQGPPRTGANYGYTF
clone size: few; V gene: TRBV10-3; CDR3 length: 13; CDR3 protein: CAIRRGLGNEQFF
clone size: -; V gene: TRBV7-8; CDR3 length: 15; CDR3 protein: CASSLAPKSSYEQYF
clone size: -; V gene: TRBV27; CDR3 length: 16; CDR3 protein: CASSSWDSISTDTQYF
clone size: -; V gene: TRBV4-1; CDR3 length: 15; CDR3 protein: CASSQDYGRVPRENF
clone size: -; V gene: TRBV5-6; CDR3 length: 16; CDR3 protein: CASSHLSGRGRNEQFF
clone size: once; V gene: TRBV30; CDR3 length: 12; CDR3 protein: CAWSPQGNTIYF
clone size: -; V gene: TRBV5-1; CDR3 length: 15; CDR3 protein: CASSLPGLGTLEQYF
clone size: -; V gene: TRBV7-8; CDR3 length: 19; CDR3 protein: CASSLTGTSGTVGFYEQYF
clone size: -; V gene: TRBV5-4; CDR3 length: 16; CDR3 protein: CASTPGGLASYNEQFF
clone size: -; V gene: TRBV6-1; CDR3 length: 13; CDR3 protein: CASRTVGGSGYTF
clone size: -; V gene: TRBV6-6; CDR3 length: 15; CDR3 protein: CASSYRGLNTGELFF
clone size: -; V gene: TRBV7-2; CDR3 length: 15; CDR3 protein: CASSYPGLRGTEAFF
clone size: few; V gene: TRBV19; CDR3 length: 16; CDR3 protein: CASTPFAGGGVDEQFF
clone size: -; V gene: TRBV7-3; CDR3 length: 15; CDR3 protein: CASSPRVREQDTQYF
clone size: -; V gene: TRBV10-3; CDR3 length: 16; CDR3 protein: CAISAVVTSGSYEQYF
clone size: -; V gene: TRBV7-8; CDR3 length: 16; CDR3 protein: CASSLTSGGLYNEQFF
clone size: -; V gene: TRBV7-2; CDR3 length: 12; CDR3 protein: CASRYRTDTQYF
clone size: -; V gene: TRBV11-2; CDR3 length: 13; CDR3 protein: CASSPGLAGEQFF
clone size: -; V gene: TRBV6-5; CDR3 length: 14; CDR3 protein: CASSYWQGSNEQFF
clone size: -; V gene: TRBV2; CDR3 length: 15; CDR3 protein: CASTRGGGGNQPQHF
clone size: -; V gene: TRBV27; CDR3 length: 14; CDR3 protein: CASSLFGDGEKLFF
clone size: -; V gene: TRBV7-3; CDR3 length: 15; CDR3 protein: CASSSRQGNPNVLTF
clone size: -; V gene: TRBV5-1; CDR3 length: 15; CDR3 protein: CASSLGDRGSQPQHF
clone size: -; V gene: TRBV10-3; CDR3 length: 14; CDR3 protein: CAIREASGPYEQYF
clone size: -; V gene: TRBV2; CDR3 length: 14; CDR3 protein: CASRGDTMNTEAFF
clone size: -; V gene: TRBV4-3; CDR3 length: 16; CDR3 protein: CASSQGITGFYYEQYF
clone size: few; V gene: TRBV6-1; CDR3 length: 13; CDR3 protein: CASSDPGSYGYTF
clone size: -; V gene: TRBV5-6; CDR3 length: 14; CDR3 protein: CASTFGDSSTEAFF
clone size: once; V gene: TRBV9; CDR3 length: 12; CDR3 protein: CASSASRNEQFF
clone size: once; V gene: TRBV25-1; CDR3 length: 15; CDR3 protein: CASRRYRGLNTEAFF
clone size: -; V gene: TRBV21-1; CDR3 length: 16; CDR3 protein: CASSKVGQGASYEQYF
clone size: once; V gene: TRBV5-1; CDR3 length: 16; CDR3 protein: CASSLGAGAAADTQYF
clone size: -; V gene: TRBV7-2; CDR3 length: 15; CDR3 protein: CASSLQGSSYNEQFF
clone size: -; V gene: TRBV7-8; CDR3 length: 11; CDR3 protein: CASSLGRLEYF
clone size: -; V gene: TRBV7-8; CDR3 length: 22; CDR3 protein: CASSLAGWGRWTGLSSVEKLFF
clone size: -; V gene: TRBV2; CDR3 length: 12; CDR3 protein: CASSVEAYEQYF